These T cell receptor beta chains were read from a single sample in a study of long-term antiretroviral therapy in people with HIV. Produced via immunoSEQ multiplex PCR; TCRdb's table is partial and in-frame only. The table records about 21,000 clones, around 90% of them present only once. Material: unsorted PBMCs, obtained 0.2 years before starting antiretroviral therapy. The source is a man aged 18 to 29 with HIV. CDR3s include the opening cysteine and the closing phenylalanine or tryptophan. A D gene is named only where the DNA matches it firmly. Size is omitted from some rows. Given values are once, few, many or a class for expanded clones.

CASSFGRGGSPLHF,TGTGCCAGCAGTTTCGGGCGAGGTGGGTCACCCCTCCACTTT,TRBJ1-6,-,-,TRBV27
CASSFTDGDGYTF,TGTGCCAGCAGCTTTACAGACGGGGATGGCTACACCTTC,TRBJ1-2,-,-,TRBV7-2
CASSALKTGGEKLFF,TGTGCCAGCAGTGCTCTGAAGACAGGGGGTGAAAAACTGTTTTTT,TRBJ1-4,TRBD1,-,TRBV6-1
CASSPTGATGELFF,TGTGCCAGTAGCCCGACAGGAGCCACCGGGGAGCTGTTTTTT,TRBJ2-2,-,few,TRBV19
CASSQGQRAGTDTQYF,TGCGCCAGCAGCCAAGGACAGAGAGCCGGCACAGATACGCAGTATTTT,TRBJ2-3,-,once,TRBV4-1
CASSVEGAGRHEQYF,TGTGCCAGCAGCGTGGAGGGGGCAGGGCGACACGAGCAGTACTTC,TRBJ2-7,-,-,TRBV9
CASSRTGVGTDEQYF,TGCGCCAGCAGCAGAACGGGGGTGGGGACCGACGAGCAGTACTTC,TRBJ2-7,-,-,TRBV5-1
CASSEPGTRTYNEQFF,TGTGCCAGCAGTGAGCCCGGGACTAGGACCTACAATGAGCAGTTCTTC,TRBJ2-1,TRBD2,-,TRBV6-1
CASSPLGRVQDTQYF,TGCGCCAGCAGCCCTCTTGGGAGGGTCCAAGATACGCAGTATTTT,TRBJ2-3,TRBD2,once,TRBV4-3
CASSPPLGDTEAFF,TGCGCCAGCAGCCCCCCGTTGGGGGACACTGAAGCTTTCTTT,TRBJ1-1,-,-,TRBV5-1
CASSVDVGEWEDYTF,TGTGCCAGCAGCGTAGATGTCGGGGAATGGGAAGACTACACCTTC,TRBJ1-2,-,few,TRBV9
CASSYDTEHNEQFF,TGTGCCAGCAGTTACGACACGGAACACAATGAGCAGTTCTTC,TRBJ2-1,-,-,TRBV6-5
CASSLARNSGLTGELFF,TGTGCCAGCAGCTTAGCGCGGAATAGCGGACTCACCGGGGAGCTGTTTTTT,TRBJ2-2,-,-,TRBV7-9
CASSQDPQGAYEQYF,TGCGCCAGCAGCCAAGATCCCCAGGGGGCCTACGAGCAGTACTTC,TRBJ2-7,TRBD1,-,TRBV4-3
CASSLVADEQFF,TGTGCCAGCAGCTTGGTTGCTGATGAGCAGTTCTTC,TRBJ2-1,-,-,TRBV5-6
CASSHRAQETQYF,TGTGCCAGCAGCCACCGGGCGCAAGAGACCCAGTACTTC,TRBJ2-5,-,once,TRBV13
CASSVEPQGDGANYGYTF,TGTGCCAGCAGCGTAGAACCCCAGGGGGACGGAGCTAACTATGGCTACACCTTC,TRBJ1-2,TRBD1,-,TRBV9
CASGPSGGTRKQFF,TGTGCTAGTGGTCCCTCCGGGGGGACCCGAAAGCAGTTCTTC,TRBJ2-1,TRBD2,-,TRBV12-5
CASSWGGGENEQFF,TGCGCCAGCAGCTGGGGCGGGGGGGAGAATGAGCAGTTCTTC,TRBJ2-1,TRBD2,once,TRBV5-1
CASSQGLRGSIQYF,TGCGCCAGCAGCCAAGGGCTCAGGGGCAGCATTCAGTACTTC,TRBJ2-4,-,-,TRBV4-1
CASSQGTAPSFF,TGCGCCAGCAGCCAAGGAACAGCCCCTAGTTTTTTT,TRBJ1-4,-,-,TRBV4-1
CASSLGGTGNSYEQYF,TGCGCCAGCAGCTTGGGGGGGACAGGGAATTCCTACGAGCAGTACTTC,TRBJ2-7,TRBD1,-,TRBV5-1
CATSRTSGYEQYF,TGTGCCACCAGCAGGACTAGCGGGTACGAGCAGTACTTC,TRBJ2-7,TRBD2,-,TRBV15
CASSLQNTEAFF,TGTGCCAGCAGCTTACAAAACACTGAAGCTTTCTTT,TRBJ1-1,-,few,TRBV7-9
CAWSVQSGHNEQFF,TGTGCCTGGAGTGTACAAAGCGGACACAATGAGCAGTTCTTC,TRBJ2-1,-,-,TRBV30
CASSIGSGGGYEQYF,TGTGCCAGTAGTATAGGGTCAGGGGGCGGCTACGAGCAGTACTTC,TRBJ2-7,TRBD1,medium-sized,TRBV19